This passage covers 9 T cell receptor beta chains from one sample sequenced in a study of blood T cell repertoires in COVID-19. Some clones are missing from TCRdb's copy, which holds only in-frame ones; the method was immunoSEQ multiplex PCR. The sample includes approximately 68,000 clones, about 90% of them seen just once. What was sequenced was peripheral blood. The origin of the receptors is a man aged 50-59 years with active COVID-19.

V is TRBV29-1 and J is TRBJ2-3; 10 nucleotides align to TRBD2. The CDR3 has 15 amino acids. The germline CDR1 and CDR2 sequences are SQVTM and ANQGSEA. J was trimmed by 1 base and V by 6 bases; bases with no gene match: 7. In DNA form, the CDR3 reads TGCAGCGTGAAAAAAGGGACTAGCGGCACAGATACGCAGTATTTT. Encoded protein: CSVKKGTSGTDTQYF.

The chain links TRBV6-4 to TRBJ2-2, with TRBD1 matching 8 bases. Germline V gene sequence: CDR1 MRHNA, CDR2 SNTAGT. The CDR3 runs to 15 residues. V dropped 6 bases and J dropped 3; count of bases not matched to a gene: 6. The chain's CDR3 is CASRMDRADTGELFF. DNA for the CDR3: TGTGCCAGCAGAATGGACAGGGCCGACACCGGGGAGCTGTTTTTT.

The rearrangement links TRBV15 to TRBJ1-2; D may be TRBD1 (5 bases). Trimming left V 1 base short and J 4 bases short, with 10 bases between. In germline, CDR1 is LNHNV, CDR2 YYDKDF (reference sequence). The CDR3 runs 14 residues. The CDR3 protein is CATSRGGDAYGYTF. The CDR3 DNA is TGTGCCACCAGCAGAGGGGGGGACGCCTATGGCTACACCTTC.

This chain links TRBV5-1 with TRBJ1-4; TRBD1 aligns across 8 bases. In germline, CDR1 is SGHRS, CDR2 YFSETQ. After removal of 0 bases from V and 5 bases from J, the junction contained 6 bases not matched to a gene. This CDR3 contains 16 residues. CDR3 protein: CASSLAGTGGNEKLFF. CDR3 sequence (DNA): TGCGCCAGCAGCTTGGCAGGGACAGGCGGCAATGAAAAACTGTTTTTT.

This sequence joins TRBV7-2 and TRBJ2-3; possible D gene TRBD2, 6 bases. The germline V and J ends were trimmed by 3 bases and 2 bases, with 6 bases remaining between them. Looked up from germline, CDR1 is SGHTA and CDR2 is FQGNSA. The CDR3 loop spans 13 amino acids. In DNA, the CDR3 is TGTGCCAGCAGCTTGGACTACACAGATACGCAGTATTTT. Translation: CASSLDYTDTQYF.

The V call is TRBV5-1, the J call TRBJ2-2; maybe TRBD1 (6 bases). The germline gives CDR1 SGHRS, CDR2 YFSETQ. The CDR3 contains 14 residues. V lost 2 bases, J lost 3 bases, and 8 bases lay in between. CDR3 nucleotides: TGCGCCAGCAGCTTCCAGGGGTACACCGGGGAGCTGTTTTTT. It translates to CASSFQGYTGELFF.

This clone has just a few counts. This chain uses TRBV10-2 with TRBJ2-2, with 8 bases fitting TRBD1. CDR3 length equals 16 residues. With 0 bases clipped from V and 3 bases from J, the junction kept 3 bases outside the gene matches. CDR1 and CDR2 (germline): WSHSY, SAAADI. CDR3 DNA: TGCGCCAGCAGTGAGTCGCAGGGGGCGGACACCGGGGAGCTGTTTTTT. Amino acid sequence: CASSESQGADTGELFF.

The V and J genes are TRBV27 and TRBJ2-5; 11 positions match TRBD2. V lost 0 bases and J lost 2; bases outside the gene matches: 2. The CDR3 length is 16 residues. Germline loops: CDR1 MNHEY, CDR2 SMNVEV (reference sequence). The CDR3 spells CASSLSGTSGQETQYF. The DNA for the CDR3 is TGTGCCAGCAGTTTATCCGGGACTAGCGGACAAGAGACCCAGTACTTC.

This chain joins TRBV5-4 and TRBJ2-2; 7 nucleotides line up with TRBD2. This CDR3 has 16 amino acids. Looked up from germline, CDR1 is SGHNT and CDR2 is YYREEE (reference sequence). The junction had 6 bases not matched to a gene; V was cut back by 4 bases and J by 0 bases. The CDR3 region is CASSVWAGANTGELFF. CDR3 sequence (DNA): TGTGCCAGCAGCGTTTGGGCGGGAGCGAACACCGGGGAGCTGTTTTTT. Complete variable domain (other parts from reference TRBV5-4 and TRBJ2-2): ETGVTQSPTHLIKTRGQQVTLRCSSQSGHNTVSWYQQALGQGPQFIFQYYREEENGRGNFPPRFSGLQFPNYSSELNVNALELDDSALYLCASSVWAGANTGELFFGEGSRLTVL.